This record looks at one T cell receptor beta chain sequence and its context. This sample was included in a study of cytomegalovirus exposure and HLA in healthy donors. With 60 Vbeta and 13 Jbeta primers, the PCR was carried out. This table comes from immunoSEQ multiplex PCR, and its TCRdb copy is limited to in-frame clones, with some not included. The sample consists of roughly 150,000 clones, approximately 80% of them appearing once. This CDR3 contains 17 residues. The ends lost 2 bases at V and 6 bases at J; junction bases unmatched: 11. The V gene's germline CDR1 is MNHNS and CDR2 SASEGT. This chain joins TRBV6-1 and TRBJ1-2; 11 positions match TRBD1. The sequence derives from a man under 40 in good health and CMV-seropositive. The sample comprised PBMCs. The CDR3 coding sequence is TGTGCCAGCAGTGAATGGGCGATTGGACAGGGGGCTCATGGCTACACCTTC. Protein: CASSEWAIGQGAHGYTF.